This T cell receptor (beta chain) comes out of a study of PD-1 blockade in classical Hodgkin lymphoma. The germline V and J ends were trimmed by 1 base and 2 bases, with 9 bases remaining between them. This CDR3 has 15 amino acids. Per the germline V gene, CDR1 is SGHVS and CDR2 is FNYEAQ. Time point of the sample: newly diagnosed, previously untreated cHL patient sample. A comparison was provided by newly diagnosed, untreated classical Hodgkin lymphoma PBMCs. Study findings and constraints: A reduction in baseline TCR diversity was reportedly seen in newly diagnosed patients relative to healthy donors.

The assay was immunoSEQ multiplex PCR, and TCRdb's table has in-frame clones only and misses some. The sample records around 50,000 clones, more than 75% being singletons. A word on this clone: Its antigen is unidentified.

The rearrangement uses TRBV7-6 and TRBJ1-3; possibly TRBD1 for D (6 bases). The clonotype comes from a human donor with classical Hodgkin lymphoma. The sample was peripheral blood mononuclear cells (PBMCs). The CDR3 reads CASSLVTGTGNTIYF. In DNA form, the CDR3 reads TGTGCCAGCAGCTTAGTAACAGGGACTGGAAACACCATATATTTT.